The 32 T cell receptor beta chains in this list originate from one sample, sequenced in a study of shared clonotypes between healthy human individuals. The data were produced by immunoSEQ multiplex PCR, yet TCRdb's version contains in-frame clones alone and is incomplete. Of 450,000 to 500,000 clones listed, 60% to 80% are singletons. What was sequenced was PBMCs. The receptor source for this set is a woman in her thirties or forties in good health. Some clones in this sample may be carry-over from other donors' samples.

This clone was detected a few times. A much larger clone differs by one base, so this may be a read error. This chain joins TRBV30 and TRBJ1-5; no clear D gene. The CDR3 loop spans 13 amino acids. V lost 0 bases and J lost 1, with 4 bases in between. CDR1 is GTSNPN, CDR2 SVGIG, per germline (reference sequence). The CDR3 DNA reads as TGTGCCTGGAGTGTAGAGAGCAATCAGCCCCAGCATTTT. The encoded protein is CAWSVESNQPQHF.

The chain is built from TRBV27 and TRBJ2-1; the match to TRBD2 covers 13 bases. The CDR3 loop spans 16 amino acids. CDR1 and CDR2 (germline): MNHEY, SMNVEV (reference sequence). V lost 5 bases to trimming and J lost 4 bases; unmatched junction nucleotides: 5. The CDR3 nucleotides are TGTGCCAGCAGTCAGGGGACTAGCGGGGCTTACAATGAGCAGTTCTTC. The encoded protein is CASSQGTSGAYNEQFF.

This chain joins TRBV9 and TRBJ2-1; D is unclear. The V gene lost 7 bases and the J gene lost 4 bases, with 18 bases spanning the gap. The CDR3 totals 15 residues. Germline values: CDR1 SGDLS, CDR2 YYNGEE. Here the CDR3 DNA reads TGTGCCAGCTCTAGGAGAGACGCCGGTTACAATGAGCAGTTCTTC. Translation: CASSRRDAGYNEQFF.

The chain uses TRBV27 and TRBJ2-2; maybe TRBD2 (5 bases). Per germline, CDR1 MNHEY and CDR2 SMNVEV (reference sequence). The CDR3 runs to 12 residues. The ends were cut back, 10 bases at V and 7 bases at J, with 13 bases in the middle. The CDR3 nucleotides are TGTGCCACCCTACGGAGGAGCGGGGAGCTGTTTTTT. Translation gives CATLRRSGELFF.

V is TRBV4-2 and J is TRBJ2-7; 11 bases are shared with TRBD2. This CDR3 region has 15 residues. Germline CDR1 reads LGHNA; CDR2 reads YNFKEQ. Trimming took 4 bases from V and 2 from J; bases not matched to a gene: 4. Here the CDR3 DNA reads TGTGCCAGCAGCCCAATAGCGGGAGGGCCCTACGAGCAGTACTTC. Its protein is CASSPIAGGPYEQYF.

With respect to this clone: Its ends do not fully match the called genes, so a read error is possible. In DNA, the CDR3 is TGTGCCAGCAGCCCGGGGGGAGGCGGACAGGTTCGCACCGGGGAGCCGTTTTTT. Protein product: CASSPGGGGQVRTGEPFF. This rearrangement joins TRBV14 to TRBJ2-2; possibly TRBD1 or TRBD2 for D (7 bases each). The CDR3 spans 18 residues. The germline CDR1 and CDR2 sequences are SGHDN and FVKESK.

The chain has TRBV6-5 and TRBJ2-7; D not certain. Germline V gene data show CDR1 as MNHEY and CDR2 as SVGAGI. The V end lost 10 bases, the J end lost 0 bases, and 10 bases lay between the germline ends. The CDR3 length is 12 residues. CDR3 residues: CATKRSSYEQYF. CDR3 nucleotides: TGTGCCACCAAGAGGAGCTCCTACGAGCAGTACTTC.

This rearrangement joins TRBV5-1 to TRBJ1-5; TRBD1 might be the D (5 bases). This CDR3 is built from 13 residues. V was trimmed by 0 bases and J by 6 bases, leaving 7 bases between them. Germline loops: CDR1 SGHRS, CDR2 YFSETQ. In DNA form, the CDR3 reads TGCGCCAGCAGCTTGGCGCAGGGTCAGCCCCAGCATTTT. Its protein is CASSLAQGQPQHF.

The rearrangement uses TRBV7-8 and TRBJ1-2; D is unclear. The CDR3 length is 20 residues. The germline V and J ends were trimmed by 11 bases and 8 bases, with 42 bases remaining between them. Per the germline V gene, CDR1 is SGHVS and CDR2 is FQNEAQ. The CDR3 is CAPNFEVRSKASPSPGGYTF. In DNA, the CDR3 is TGTGCCCCCAATTTTGAGGTCCGAAGTAAGGCGTCCCCCTCCCCGGGGGGCTACACCTTC.

The chain carries TRBV28 and TRBJ1-5, with D uncertain. The ends were cut back, 0 bases at V and 2 bases at J, with 14 bases in the middle. CDR3 size: 17 residues. Germline CDR1 and CDR2: MDHEN and SYDVKM. The CDR3 sequence is CASSLWRRVSGNQPQHF. CDR3 nucleotide sequence: TGTGCCAGCAGTTTATGGCGGCGAGTATCGGGCAATCAGCCCCAGCATTTT.

The chain employs TRBV6-1 and TRBJ1-1; D is uncertain. V was shortened by 4 bases and J by 3 bases, with 6 bases between the two germline ends. The length of the CDR3 is 12 residues. The germline CDR1 and CDR2 sequences are MNHNS and SASEGT. The CDR3 DNA is TGTGCCAGCAGTGTTACAGACACTGAAGCTTTCTTT. Amino acids: CASSVTDTEAFF.

This clone was detected a few times. The genes are TRBV10-3 and TRBJ2-5, with 14 bases aligning to TRBD2. J was trimmed by 7 bases and V by 10 bases; bases with no gene match: 8. The CDR3 sequence is 14 residues long. Germline CDR1 and CDR2: ENHRY and SYGVKD. The CDR3 region is CASSGTSGRGTQYF. The CDR3 coding sequence is TGTGCCAGCTCCGGGACTAGCGGGAGAGGGACCCAGTACTTC.

This clone has a handful of counts. The chain employs TRBV7-9 and TRBJ2-6; 11 bases are shared with TRBD1. CDR1 is SEHNR and CDR2 is FQNEAQ in the germline V gene (reference sequence). This CDR3 is built from 16 residues. Trimming cost V 5 bases and J 2 bases; bases outside gene matches: 2. The DNA of the CDR3 is TGTGCCAGCAGCCGGACAGGGGGCGCTGGGGCCAACGTCCTGACTTTC. This gives the protein CASSRTGGAGANVLTF.

This clone was counted between two and nine times. In DNA, the CDR3 is TGTGCCAGCAGGGACAGGGCTCAGCCCCAGCATTTT. It yields the protein CASRDRAQPQHF. The V gene is TRBV2, the J gene TRBJ1-5; 8 bases map to TRBD1. The germline V gene has CDR1 SNHLY and CDR2 FYNNEI. This CDR3 has 12 residues. V shed 6 bases, J shed 6 bases, and the junction held 1 base outside the gene matches. The full variable domain, rest sourced from reference TRBV2 and TRBJ1-5, is EPEVTQTPSHQVTQMGQEVILRCVPISNHLYFYWYRQILGQKVEFLVSFYNNEISEKSEIFDDQFSVERPDGSNFTLKIRSTKLEDSAMYFCASRDRAQPQHFGDGTRLSIL.

The rearrangement joins TRBV25-1 to TRBJ2-3; 10 bases align to TRBD2. Germline V gene lookup returns CDR1 MGHDK and CDR2 SYGVNS. This CDR3 has 16 amino acids. V gave up 1 base and J gave up 4 bases; unmatched junction bases: 5. For the CDR3, the DNA is TGTGCCAGCAGTGAATCTTTGCTAGCGGGAGCAGATACGCAGTATTTT. It is translated as CASSESLLAGADTQYF. The variable domain in full, completed from reference TRBV25-1 and TRBJ2-3, reads EADIYQTPRYLVIGTGKKITLECSQTMGHDKMYWYQQDPGMELHLIHYSYGVNSTEKGDLSSESTVSRIRTEHFPLTLESARPSHTSQYLCASSESLLAGADTQYFGPGTRLTVL.

The chain carries TRBV5-1 and TRBJ2-2, with D uncertain. The V and J ends lost 2 bases and 1 base respectively, with 12 bases between them. The CDR3 loop spans 16 amino acids. Germline V CDR1 and CDR2: SGHRS, YFSETQ. The CDR3 protein is CASSFVATVNTGELFF. The CDR3 DNA sequence: TGCGCCAGCAGCTTTGTTGCGACGGTGAACACCGGGGAGCTGTTTTTT.

V is TRBV5-1 and J is TRBJ2-7; 14 bases agree with TRBD2. The CDR3 runs 16 residues. The V and J ends lost 4 bases and 5 bases, in that order; junction bases with no gene match: 8. From germline, CDR1 is SGHRS and CDR2 YFSETQ. The CDR3 is CASSEGTSGSVDEQYF. The CDR3, as DNA: TGCGCCAGCAGCGAAGGGACTAGCGGGAGTGTCGACGAGCAGTACTTC. Full variable domain (outside the CDR3, taken from reference TRBV5-1 and TRBJ2-7): KAGVTQTPRYLIKTRGQQVTLSCSPISGHRSVSWYQQTPGQGLQFLFEYFSETQRNKGNFPGRFSGRQFSNSRSEMNVSTLELGDSALYLCASSEGTSGSVDEQYFGPGTRLTVT.

This clone showed up just a few times. This rearrangement joins TRBV10-3 to TRBJ2-2, with TRBD2 matching over 7 bases. The V segment lost 4 bases and the J segment 1 base; nucleotides outside the gene matches: 6. Germline CDR1 and CDR2: ENHRY and SYGVKD. The CDR3 runs to 16 residues. CDR3 loop: CAISASGMENTGELFF. DNA of the CDR3: TGTGCCATCAGTGCGAGCGGGATGGAGAACACCGGGGAGCTGTTTTTT.

This chain links TRBV28 with TRBJ2-5; 14 nucleotides agree with TRBD2. The germline gives CDR1 MDHEN, CDR2 SYDVKM. The CDR3 covers 14 residues. After removal of 6 bases from V and 7 bases from J, the junction contained 4 bases not matched to a gene. The CDR3 sequence is CASSPGTSGRTQYF. CDR3 nucleotide sequence: TGTGCCAGCAGCCCCGGGACTAGCGGGAGGACCCAGTACTTC.

This clone was observed at least ten times. V gene TRBV12-5 combines with J gene TRBJ2-3, with 10 bases identical to TRBD2. Per the germline V gene, CDR1 is LGHNT and CDR2 is FRNRAP. The CDR3 has 15 amino acids. The J segment lost 6 bases and the V segment lost 2 bases, leaving 5 bases of the junction unmatched. The CDR3 DNA reads as TGTGCTAGTGGTTTGACAGCGGGAGGGCCGGATACGCAGTATTTT. Translation: CASGLTAGGPDTQYF.

The rearrangement joins TRBV7-2 to TRBJ2-1; D unclear. Germline V gene data show CDR1 as SGHTA and CDR2 as FQGNSA. The V end lost 5 bases, the J end lost 3 bases, and 14 bases lay between the germline ends. The CDR3 has 15 residues. CDR3 residues: CASSPSRLGYNEQFF. For the CDR3, the DNA is TGTGCCAGCAGCCCGAGCCGACTCGGCTACAATGAGCAGTTCTTC.

This clone was counted ten times or more. V gene TRBV9 combines with J gene TRBJ2-3; no clear D. Germline V gene sequence: CDR1 SGDLS, CDR2 YYNGEE. V dropped 0 bases and J dropped 0 bases, with 5 bases sitting between them. The CDR3 is 14 residues long. In DNA form, the CDR3 reads TGTGCCAGCAGCGTAGCGATTAGCACAGATACGCAGTATTTT. Translated: CASSVAISTDTQYF.

The chain employs TRBV9 and TRBJ2-2; D is tentatively TRBD1 or TRBD2 (6 bases each). The CDR3 is 15 residues long. Trimming cost V 4 bases and J 7 bases, with 17 bases left between them. Germline V gene data show CDR1 as SGDLS and CDR2 as YYNGEE. The CDR3 loop is CASSQGGSEVGELFF. CDR3 DNA sequence: TGTGCCAGCAGCCAAGGGGGGAGCGAGGTCGGGGAGCTGTTTTTT.

The rearrangement joins TRBV28 to TRBJ1-2; TRBD1 is a possible D gene (6 bases). Germline CDR1 is MDHEN and CDR2 is SYDVKM. Between the trimmed V and J ends, which lost 5 bases and 5 bases, there was a span of 21 bases. CDR3 length: 16 residues. DNA of the CDR3: TGTGCCAGCAGTACACCTGATGGGGGGCTGAGGTATGGCTACACCTTC. Its protein is CASSTPDGGLRYGYTF.

The chain couples TRBV5-1 to TRBJ2-5, with 7 bases aligning to TRBD2. Per germline, CDR1 SGHRS and CDR2 YFSETQ. Trimming cost V 0 bases and J 0 bases; bases outside gene matches: 5. This CDR3 is 16 amino acids long. In nucleotides, the CDR3 is TGCGCCAGCAGCTTGGTGGGGGGGAGTTACCAAGAGACCCAGTACTTC. It encodes CASSLVGGSYQETQYF.

This chain connects TRBV14 to TRBJ2-7; no clear D gene. This CDR3 spans 12 amino acids. V gave up 1 base and J gave up 1 base, with 2 bases separating them. Per the germline V gene, CDR1 is SGHDN and CDR2 is FVKESK. This CDR3 is CASSQASYEQYF. As DNA, the CDR3 is TGTGCCAGCAGCCAAGCTTCCTACGAGCAGTACTTC.

This chain joins TRBV28 and TRBJ1-5; no clear D gene. Germline V gene sequence: CDR1 MDHEN, CDR2 SYDVKM. V lost 2 bases to trimming and J lost 5 bases, with 13 bases between them. The CDR3 contains 15 residues. This chain's CDR3 is CASSLGYTGDQPQHF. The CDR3 nucleotides read TGTGCCAGCAGTTTAGGATATACCGGGGATCAGCCCCAGCATTTT.

This rearrangement joins TRBV20-1 to TRBJ2-7; 7 bases map to TRBD2. The CDR3 has 11 residues. Germline CDR1 and CDR2: DFQATT and SNEGSKA (reference sequence). Germline trimming cut 1 base from V and 12 bases from J; bases unmatched to any gene: 6. The CDR3 sequence is CSARAGGIGYF. The DNA for the CDR3 is TGCAGTGCTAGAGCCGGGGGGATCGGGTACTTC.

The V gene is TRBV16, the J gene TRBJ1-5, with 7 positions matching TRBD1. CDR1 and CDR2 (germline): KGHSY, FQNENV. V lost 6 bases to trimming and J lost 8 bases; unmatched junction nucleotides: 7. This CDR3 contains 13 residues. The CDR3 here is CASRGEGAKPQHF. For the CDR3, the DNA is TGTGCCAGCAGGGGGGAGGGGGCAAAGCCCCAGCATTTT.

The sample holds a few counts of this clone. The chain employs TRBV29-1 and TRBJ1-1, with a possible D match to TRBD1 (6 bases). Deletions cut 6 bases from V and 6 bases from J, with 8 bases between. The CDR3 length is 10 residues. CDR1 SQVTM and CDR2 ANQGSEA come from the germline V gene. CDR3 sequence (DNA): TGCAGCGTCCCAGGGGCTGAAGCTTTCTTT. Its protein product is CSVPGAEAFF.

V gene TRBV11-2 combines with J gene TRBJ2-1; D is uncertain. Trimming removed 1 base from V and 4 bases from J, with 14 bases in between. Germline lookup yields CDR1 SGHAT and CDR2 FQNNGV. The CDR3 sequence is 16 residues long. The CDR3 DNA follows: TGTGCCAGCAGCTTAGGGCTCGGGCTCGATTACAATGAGCAGTTCTTC. Translating gives CASSLGLGLDYNEQFF.

This clone was observed a handful of times. The gene calls are TRBV18 and TRBJ2-3, with D unresolved. The V gene's germline CDR1 is KGHSH and CDR2 LQKENI. V lost 2 bases and J 3 bases, leaving 6 bases between the germline ends. This CDR3 has 13 amino acids. In DNA, the CDR3 is TGTGCCAGCTCACCAGGGCCGACAGATACGCAGTATTTT. It specifies CASSPGPTDTQYF.